The 11 T cell receptor beta chains below were found in one sample sequenced in a study of T cell responses to AZD1222 COVID-19 vaccine. Profiling relied on immunoSEQ multiplex PCR, and the TCRdb table lists in-frame clones only, not all of them. The table lists approximately 84,000 clones, about 80% of them singletons. The sequencing here drew on peripheral blood, taken 28 days after the second AZD1222 dose. These receptors originate from an adult who received the AZD1222 COVID-19 vaccine.

The chain joins TRBV10-3 to TRBJ1-2; no firm D call. Trimming removed 3 bases at V and 5 bases at J, with 10 bases between. The CDR3 extends over 13 amino acids. The germline CDR1 and CDR2 sequences are ENHRY and SYGVKD. The CDR3 nucleotides are TGTGCCATCAGTGATGGCCGGGGATATGGCTACACCTTC. It encodes CAISDGRGYGYTF.

This chain uses TRBV18 with TRBJ2-7, with 14 positions matching TRBD2. V lost 0 bases, J lost 0 bases, and 4 bases stayed unmatched. CDR1 and CDR2 (germline): KGHSH, LQKENI. This CDR3 contains 18 residues. As DNA, the CDR3 is TGTGCCAGCTCACCACCCCCAGGGACTAGCGGGAGCTCCTACGAGCAGTACTTC. It yields the protein CASSPPPGTSGSSYEQYF.

The chain links TRBV10-3 to TRBJ2-1; no firm D call. This CDR3 has 14 amino acids. Germline loops: CDR1 ENHRY, CDR2 SYGVKD. V was clipped by 3 bases and J by 3 bases, with 9 bases between them. CDR3 in amino acids: CAISEERVYNEQFF. The DNA of the CDR3 is TGTGCCATCAGTGAAGAACGGGTCTACAATGAGCAGTTCTTC.

This clone was counted only a few times. The rearrangement uses TRBV4-1 and TRBJ2-2; no definite D call. The CDR3 is 17 amino acids. Per the germline V gene, CDR1 is MGHRA and CDR2 is YSYEKL. Trimming pared 1 base from V and 7 bases from J, leaving 19 bases between. In DNA, the CDR3 is TGCGCCAGCAGCCAAGTCAACATGGTCAGTTTAGACGGGGAGCTGTTTTTT. Its translation is CASSQVNMVSLDGELFF.

This chain uses TRBV2 with TRBJ2-1; TRBD1 is a possible D gene (5 bases). The CDR3 sequence is 15 residues long. The V end lost 6 bases, the J end lost 7 bases, and 19 bases lay between the germline ends. Germline CDR1 and CDR2: SNHLY and FYNNEI. This chain's CDR3 is CASSPGPGPMNEQFF. CDR3 nucleotide sequence: TGTGCCAGCAGCCCTGGGCCAGGGCCCATGAATGAGCAGTTCTTC.

The chain carries TRBV4-3 and TRBJ2-1, with TRBD1 matching over 9 bases. The CDR3 is 16 residues long. With 1 base clipped from V and 2 bases from J, the junction kept 3 bases outside the gene matches. The germline CDR1 and CDR2 sequences are LGHNA and YSLEER. The CDR3 DNA follows: TGCGCCAGCAGCCAAGTGGGACAGGGTACCTACAATGAGCAGTTCTTC. It encodes CASSQVGQGTYNEQFF.

The chain has TRBV6-5 and TRBJ1-1; D gene unclear. The V gene's germline CDR1 is MNHEY and CDR2 SVGAGI. Deletions cut 6 bases from V and 5 bases from J, with 7 bases between. The CDR3 consists of 11 residues. The CDR3: CASSTSTEAFF. The CDR3 bases are TGTGCCAGCAGCACCTCAACTGAAGCTTTCTTT.

This chain uses TRBV2 with TRBJ2-5, with TRBD1 as a possible D gene (6 bases). Germline lookup yields CDR1 SNHLY and CDR2 FYNNEI. V lost 5 bases and J lost 2, with 12 bases in between. CDR3 length: 14 amino acids. The CDR3: CASSLDRQQETQYF. CDR3 DNA sequence: TGTGCCAGCAGTTTAGACAGGCAGCAAGAGACCCAGTACTTC.

The chain uses TRBV29-1 and TRBJ2-2; D possibly corresponds to TRBD1 (6 bases). V gave up 4 bases and J gave up 4 bases, with 10 bases separating them. The CDR3 extends over 13 amino acids. CDR1 SQVTM and CDR2 ANQGSEA come from the germline V gene. CDR3 DNA: TGCAGCGTTGCCAGGGGTAGCACCGGGGAGCTGTTTTTT. Protein sequence: CSVARGSTGELFF.

The V gene is TRBV3-1 (or the pseudogene TRBV3-2), the J gene TRBJ2-6; D is undetermined. This CDR3 spans 16 amino acids. CDR1 is LGHDT, CDR2 YNNKEL, per germline (reference sequence). Trimming pared 1 base from V and 0 bases from J, leaving 7 bases between. Here the CDR3 DNA reads TGTGCCAGCAGCCAAGTTAGAGGCTCTGGGGCCAACGTCCTGACTTTC. Translated: CASSQVRGSGANVLTF.

The chain links TRBV5-1 to TRBJ1-4; D uncertain. The CDR3 has 13 amino acids. Germline values: CDR1 SGHRS, CDR2 YFSETQ. The V end was cut by 4 bases, the J end by 6 bases, with 10 bases between. CDR3 bases: TGCGCCAGCAGCATCCAACGAGATGAAAAACTGTTTTTT. Amino acid sequence: CASSIQRDEKLFF.